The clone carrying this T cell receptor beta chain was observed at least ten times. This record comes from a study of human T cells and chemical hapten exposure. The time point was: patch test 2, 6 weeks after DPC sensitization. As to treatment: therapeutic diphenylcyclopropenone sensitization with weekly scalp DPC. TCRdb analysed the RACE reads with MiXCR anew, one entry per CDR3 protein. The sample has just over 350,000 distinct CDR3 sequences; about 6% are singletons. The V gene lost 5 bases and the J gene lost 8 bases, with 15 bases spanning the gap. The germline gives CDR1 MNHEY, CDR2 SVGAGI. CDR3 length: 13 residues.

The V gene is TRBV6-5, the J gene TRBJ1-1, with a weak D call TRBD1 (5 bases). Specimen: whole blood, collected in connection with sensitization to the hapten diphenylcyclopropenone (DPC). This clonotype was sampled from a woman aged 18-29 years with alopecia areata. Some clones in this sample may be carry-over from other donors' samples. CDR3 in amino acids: CASSRGWGSEAFF. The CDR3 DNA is TGTGCCAGCAGTCGGGGGTGGGGTTCCGAAGCTTTCTTT.